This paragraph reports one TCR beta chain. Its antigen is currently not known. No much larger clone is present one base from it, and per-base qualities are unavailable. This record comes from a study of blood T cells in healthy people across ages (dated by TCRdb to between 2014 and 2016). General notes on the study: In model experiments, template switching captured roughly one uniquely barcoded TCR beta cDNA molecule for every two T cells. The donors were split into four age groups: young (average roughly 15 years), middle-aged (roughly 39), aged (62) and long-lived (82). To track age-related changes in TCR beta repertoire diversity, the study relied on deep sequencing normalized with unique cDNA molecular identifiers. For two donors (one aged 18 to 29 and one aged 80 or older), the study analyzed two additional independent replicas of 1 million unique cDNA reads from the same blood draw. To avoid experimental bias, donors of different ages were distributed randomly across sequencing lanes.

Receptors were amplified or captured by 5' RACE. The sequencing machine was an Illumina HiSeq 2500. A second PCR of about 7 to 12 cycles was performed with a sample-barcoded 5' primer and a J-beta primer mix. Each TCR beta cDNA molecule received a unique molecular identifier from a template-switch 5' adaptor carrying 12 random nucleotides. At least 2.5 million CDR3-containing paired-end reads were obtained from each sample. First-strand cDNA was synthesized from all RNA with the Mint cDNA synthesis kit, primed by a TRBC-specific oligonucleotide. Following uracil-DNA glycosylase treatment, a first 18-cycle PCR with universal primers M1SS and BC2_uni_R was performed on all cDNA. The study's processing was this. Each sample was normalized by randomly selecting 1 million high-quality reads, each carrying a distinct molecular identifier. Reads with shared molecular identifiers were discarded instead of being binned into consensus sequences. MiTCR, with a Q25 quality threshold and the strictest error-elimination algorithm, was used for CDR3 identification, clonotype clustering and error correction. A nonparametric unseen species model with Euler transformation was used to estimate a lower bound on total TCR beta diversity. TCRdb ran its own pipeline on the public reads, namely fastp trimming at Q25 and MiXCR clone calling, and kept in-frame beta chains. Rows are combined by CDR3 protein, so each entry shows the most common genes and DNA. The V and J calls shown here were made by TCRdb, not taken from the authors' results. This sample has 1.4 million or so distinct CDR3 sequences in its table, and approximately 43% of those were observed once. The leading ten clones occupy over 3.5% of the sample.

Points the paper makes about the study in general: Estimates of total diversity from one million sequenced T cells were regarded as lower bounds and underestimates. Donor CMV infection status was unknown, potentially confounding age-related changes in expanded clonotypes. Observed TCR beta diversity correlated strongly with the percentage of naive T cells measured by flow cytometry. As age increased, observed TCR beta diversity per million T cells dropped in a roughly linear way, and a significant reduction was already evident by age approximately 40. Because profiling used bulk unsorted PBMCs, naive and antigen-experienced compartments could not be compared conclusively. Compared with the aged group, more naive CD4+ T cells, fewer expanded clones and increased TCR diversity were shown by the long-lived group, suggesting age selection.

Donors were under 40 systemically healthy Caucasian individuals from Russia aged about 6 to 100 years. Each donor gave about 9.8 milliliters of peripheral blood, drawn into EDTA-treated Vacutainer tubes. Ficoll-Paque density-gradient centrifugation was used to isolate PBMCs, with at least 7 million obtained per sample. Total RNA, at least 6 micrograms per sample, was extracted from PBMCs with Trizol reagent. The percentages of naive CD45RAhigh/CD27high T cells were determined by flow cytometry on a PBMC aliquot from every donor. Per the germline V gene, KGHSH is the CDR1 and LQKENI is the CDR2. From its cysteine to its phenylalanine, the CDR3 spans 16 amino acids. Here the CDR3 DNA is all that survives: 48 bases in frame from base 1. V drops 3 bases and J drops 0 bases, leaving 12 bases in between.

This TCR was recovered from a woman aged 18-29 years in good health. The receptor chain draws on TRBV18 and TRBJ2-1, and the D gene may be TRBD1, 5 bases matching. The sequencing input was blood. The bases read TGTGCCAGCTCACCGCCTAGGGGCCGCTCCTACAATGAGCAGTTCTTC. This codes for CASSPPRGRSYNEQFF.